This T cell receptor (beta chain) was identified in a study of blood T cells in healthy people across ages. Notes on the study in general: In older individuals, TCR beta diversity per million T cells was lower, falling roughly linearly with age.

CDR3 size: 15 residues. In germline, CDR1 is SGHTA, CDR2 FQGNSA. The J segment lost 7 bases and the V segment lost 4 bases, leaving 6 bases of the junction unmatched. In terms of origin and age, donors were healthy Caucasian individuals from Russia aged roughly 6 to 100. The use of a sample-barcoded 5' primer and a J-beta primer mix characterized a second PCR of roughly 6 to 11 cycles. The template-switch adaptor, which had 12 random nucleotides, put a tag on each cDNA molecule. TCRdb used MiXCR to reprocess the 5' RACE reads, holding one entry per CDR3 protein. The data contain just over 800,000 distinct CDR3 sequences, around 68% of them singletons. With respect to this clonotype: The target antigen is unknown.

V and J are TRBV7-2 and TRBJ2-1; 11 bases map to TRBD1. Sequencing used blood. The sequence derives from a man aged 25 to 40 in good health. DNA of the CDR3: TGTGCCAGCAGCTACGGGACAGGGGGTATGAATGAGCAGTTCTTC. It yields the protein CASSYGTGGMNEQFF. Based on the CDR3 plus reference TRBV7-2 and TRBJ2-1, the full variable domain is GAGVSQSPSNKVTEKGKDVELRCDPISGHTALYWYRQSLGQGLEFLIYFQGNSAPDKSGLPSDRFSAERTGGSVSTLTIQRTQQEDSAVYLCASSYGTGGMNEQFFGPGTRLTVL.